These 27 T cell receptor beta chains came from one sample sequenced in a study of shared clonotypes between healthy human individuals (dated by TCRdb to 2018 to 2020). Library generation was performed with the immunoSEQ multiplex PCR assay. TCRdb provides this immuneACCESS table in a form limited to in-frame rearrangements. Some clones are lacking; in checked studies, under half of them reflect an unresolved V gene, and why the rest are absent is not known. The sample table contains under 1,100,000 clones; only one count was recorded for about 84% of them. The biggest ten clones account for around 0.6% of the sample. The material sequenced was memory CD4+ T cells from PBMCs. The sample's cell subset or site, from its label and the paper: CD45RA-negative fraction. Receptor source: a young man in good health. Some clones in this sample may be carry-over from other donors' samples.

This chain links TRBV5-6 with TRBJ2-3; D not resolved. Trimming stripped 0 bases from V and 2 bases from J, with 4 bases between. The V gene's germline CDR1 is SGHDT and CDR2 YYEEEE. CDR3 length: 13 amino acids. CDR3 in DNA: TGTGCCAGCAGCTTGGCTAACACAGATACGCAGTATTTT. Translation: CASSLANTDTQYF. Full variable domain (rest looked up from reference TRBV5-6 and TRBJ2-3): DAGVTQSPTHLIKTRGQQVTLRCSPKSGHDTVSWYQQALGQGPQFIFQYYEEEERQRGNFPDRFSGHQFPNYSSELNVNALLLGDSALYLCASSLANTDTQYFGPGTRLTVL.

This rearrangement joins TRBV6-5 to TRBJ2-1; D unresolved. This CDR3 is built from 14 residues. Looked up from germline, CDR1 is MNHEY and CDR2 is SVGAGI. Trimming took 0 bases from V and 7 from J, leaving 10 bases between them. This CDR3 reads CASSYSLGGNEQFF. DNA of the CDR3: TGTGCCAGCAGTTACTCATTGGGCGGAAATGAGCAGTTCTTC.

Details on this clone: A read error is likely here: a far larger clone is one base away. The chain employs TRBV7-6 and TRBJ2-6, with TRBD2 identical over 8 bases. CDR1 and CDR2 from the germline V gene are SGHVS and FNYEAQ. The CDR3 loop spans 14 amino acids. In nucleotides, the CDR3 is TGTGTCAGCAGCGGGGGCTCTGGGGCCAACGTCCTGACTTTC. It specifies CVSSGGSGANVLTF.

The gene calls are TRBV7-9 and TRBJ1-2, with 7 bases that match TRBD1. After removal of 5 bases from V and 1 base from J, the junction contained 7 bases not matched to a gene. CDR1 is SEHNR, CDR2 FQNEAQ, per germline (reference sequence). CDR3 length equals 15 residues. In DNA, the CDR3 is TGTGCCAGCAGCAACCGGGACAGAGATAACTATGGCTACACCTTC. Translated: CASSNRDRDNYGYTF.

The CDR3 loop reads CASSYTGTNGETQYF. CDR3 nucleotides: TGTGCCAGCAGCTATACCGGGACCAACGGGGAGACCCAGTACTTC. The chain joins TRBV7-2 to TRBJ2-5; either TRBD1 or TRBD2 may supply D (5 bases each). V lost 4 bases to trimming and J lost 5 bases, with 17 bases between them. Per germline, CDR1 SGHTA and CDR2 FQGNSA. This CDR3 has 15 amino acids.

In regard to this clone: This sample also contains other DNA sequences that code for the same CDR3. The CDR3 DNA is TGCGCCAGCAGCCCCGGGACGACGAACACCGGGGAGCTGTTTTTT. Its protein is CASSPGTTNTGELFF. The chain links TRBV5-1 to TRBJ2-2, with D perhaps matching TRBD1 or TRBD2 (5 bases each). Germline V gives CDR1 SGHRS, CDR2 YFSETQ. V lost 4 bases and J lost 0, with 10 bases in between. CDR3 length: 15 residues.

The chain uses TRBV5-1 and TRBJ2-1, with TRBD2 matching 10 bases. CDR1 is SGHRS and CDR2 is YFSETQ in the germline V gene. V lost 7 bases and J lost 3; bases outside the gene matches: 4. The CDR3 totals 14 residues. This CDR3 reads CASSGLADYNEQFF. The CDR3 DNA sequence: TGCGCCAGCTCAGGACTAGCGGACTACAATGAGCAGTTCTTC.

The rearrangement links TRBV28 to TRBJ2-2; D perhaps matches TRBD2 (5 bases). The CDR3 covers 15 residues. Germline-derived CDR1 and CDR2 are MDHEN and SYDVKM. Trimming stripped 3 bases from V and 0 bases from J, with 8 bases between. The CDR3 here is CASSFGSANTGELFF. DNA of the CDR3: TGTGCCAGCAGTTTCGGTAGCGCGAACACCGGGGAGCTGTTTTTT.

This clone showed up just a few times. The rearrangement uses TRBV7-2 and TRBJ2-1; perhaps TRBD2 as D (5 bases). Per the germline V gene, CDR1 is SGHTA and CDR2 is FQGNSA. Between the trimmed V and J ends, which lost 5 bases and 0 bases, there was a span of 14 bases. CDR3 length equals 16 residues. The CDR3 reads CASSRGLGSSYNEQFF. As DNA, the CDR3 is TGTGCCAGCAGCCGAGGACTGGGGAGCTCCTACAATGAGCAGTTCTTC.

CDR3 coding DNA: TGTGCCAGCACCCAAGCTGAGACAGGGCTCTACGAGCAGTACTTC. Translated, it gives CASTQAETGLYEQYF. The rearrangement links TRBV28 to TRBJ2-7; TRBD1 matches at 7 bases. Unmatched junction bases numbered 12, after V lost 7 bases and J lost 3 bases. Germline V gives CDR1 MDHEN, CDR2 SYDVKM. This CDR3 is built from 15 residues.

This clone was observed a handful of times. The chain uses TRBV28 and TRBJ1-1; D is perhaps TRBD1 (6 bases). The V end was cut by 7 bases, the J end by 4 bases, with 10 bases between. The germline V gene encodes CDR1 MDHEN and CDR2 SYDVKM. The CDR3 is 12 amino acids. The CDR3 coding sequence is TGTGCCAGCAACACAGGGCCCACTGAAGCTTTCTTT. This encodes CASNTGPTEAFF.

Concerning this clone: Other DNA sequences from this sample encode an identical CDR3 as well. The J gene is TRBJ1-4, the V gene TRBV7-9, with a tentative D call TRBD1 (6 bases). V was cut by 1 base and J by 8 bases, with 11 bases left in between. This CDR3 is 14 amino acids long. Germline lookup yields CDR1 SEHNR and CDR2 FQNEAQ (reference sequence). The CDR3 here is CASSLVGGGEKLFF. Here the CDR3 DNA reads TGTGCCAGCAGCTTAGTTGGTGGGGGCGAAAAACTGTTTTTT.

V is TRBV6-6 and J is TRBJ2-7, with D possibly matching TRBD1 (5 bases). Trimming cost V 7 bases and J 9 bases, with 22 bases left between them. Germline-derived CDR1 and CDR2 are MNHNY and SVGAGI (reference sequence). The CDR3 length is 14 residues. The chain's CDR3 is CASIGRSWGARQYF. DNA for the CDR3: TGTGCCAGCATAGGTCGGAGCTGGGGCGCCAGGCAGTACTTC.

Details on this clone: This may arise from a read error, as a much more abundant clone is one base away. The CDR3 region has the DNA TGTGCCTGGAGAAGACTAGGCACCGGGGAGCTGCTTTTT. Translation: CAWRRLGTGELLF. This chain uses TRBV30 with TRBJ2-2; D possibly corresponds to TRBD2 (6 bases). This CDR3 is 13 amino acids long. Per the germline V gene, CDR1 is GTSNPN and CDR2 is SVGIG (reference sequence).

The chain is built from TRBV2 and TRBJ1-2, with D possibly TRBD1 on 6 matching bases. This CDR3 is 14 amino acids long. Per germline, CDR1 SNHLY and CDR2 FYNNEI. Trimming cost V 1 base and J 4 bases, with 10 bases left between them. CDR3 sequence (DNA): TGTGCCAGCAGTGAAGGGACAGCCATCTATGGCTACACCTTC. Its protein product is CASSEGTAIYGYTF.

V usage is TRBV27 and J usage is TRBJ2-7; the match to TRBD1 covers 7 bases. V shed 7 bases, J shed 4 bases, and the junction held 10 bases outside the gene matches. Germline assignment: CDR1 MNHEY and CDR2 SMNVEV (reference sequence). CDR3 length: 14 residues. The CDR3 region has the DNA TGTGCCAGCACCTTAGGACAGGTTTCATACGAGCAGTACTTC. Its translation is CASTLGQVSYEQYF.

This chain connects TRBV28 to TRBJ2-5; 9 positions agree with TRBD2. CDR3 size: 16 residues. In germline, CDR1 is MDHEN, CDR2 SYDVKM. V was clipped by 5 bases and J by 5 bases; unmatched bases: 12. CDR3 bases: TGTGCCAGCAGTCCCTCTGGCGGGAGGGCGGGGGAGACCCAGTACTTC. Its translation is CASSPSGGRAGETQYF.

The chain has TRBV9 and TRBJ1-3; possibly TRBD1 for D (5 bases). Germline V gene lookup returns CDR1 SGDLS and CDR2 YYNGEE. V lost 3 bases and J lost 0, with 13 bases in between. The CDR3 runs to 16 residues. CDR3 bases: TGTGCCAGCAGCGCCGGATGGGGCTCCTCTGGAAACACCATATATTTT. As protein: CASSAGWGSSGNTIYF.

This sequence joins TRBV18 and TRBJ1-6; TRBD1 agrees at 7 bases. Unmatched junction bases numbered 5, after V lost 4 bases and J lost 5 bases. Germline values: CDR1 KGHSH, CDR2 LQKENI. The CDR3 contains 15 residues. The CDR3 DNA reads as TGTGCCAGCTCACGGGGACAGATTGATAATTCACCCCTCCACTTT. Its protein product is CASSRGQIDNSPLHF.

V gene TRBV10-3 combines with J gene TRBJ1-1; 9 nucleotides match TRBD1. The J segment lost 0 bases and the V segment lost 10 bases, leaving 9 bases of the junction unmatched. The CDR3 contains 15 residues. Germline-derived CDR1 and CDR2 are ENHRY and SYGVKD. The CDR3, as DNA: TGTGCCACGGGAGGACAGGGGTCCTTGAACACTGAAGCTTTCTTT. As protein: CATGGQGSLNTEAFF.

J is TRBJ2-7 and V is TRBV5-5; maybe TRBD2 (6 bases). Germline-derived CDR1 and CDR2 are SGHKS and YYEKEE (reference sequence). The CDR3 contains 16 residues. The ends were cut back, 4 bases at V and 3 bases at J, with 20 bases in the middle. The CDR3 nucleotides read TGTGCCAGCAGCCGGAATATGGGACTGGACTTCTACGAGCAGTACTTC. Translating gives CASSRNMGLDFYEQYF.

The chain links TRBV18 to TRBJ2-7; 11 bases agree with TRBD1. The CDR3 contains 15 residues. V trimming: 6 bases; J trimming: 6 bases; junction bases outside the gene matches: 10. Germline-derived CDR1 and CDR2 are KGHSH and LQKENI. CDR3 protein: CASSWTGGIIGEQYF. The CDR3 DNA reads as TGTGCCAGCTCCTGGACAGGGGGCATAATCGGCGAGCAGTACTTC. The full variable domain, rest sourced from reference TRBV18 and TRBJ2-7, is NAGVMQNPRHLVRRRGQEARLRCSPMKGHSHVYWYRQLPEEGLKFMVYLQKENIIDESGMPKERFSAEFPKEGPSILRIQQVVRGDSAAYFCASSWTGGIIGEQYFGPGTRLTVT.

This clone was recorded once. At the DNA level, this CDR3 is encoded by other sequences in the same sample as well. V is TRBV5-1 and J is TRBJ2-3; 10 nucleotides line up with TRBD2. With V trimmed by 2 bases and J by 1 base, 1 base remained unmatched. CDR3 length equals 15 residues. Germline V gene sequence: CDR1 SGHRS, CDR2 YFSETQ. This chain's CDR3 is CASSLGTSGTDTQYF. In nucleotides, the CDR3 is TGCGCCAGCAGCTTAGGGACTAGCGGCACAGATACGCAGTATTTT.

The rearrangement uses TRBV6-5 and TRBJ1-1; D is perhaps TRBD1 (6 bases). There are 14 residues in the CDR3. Germline CDR1 MNHEY, CDR2 SVGAGI. Trimming stripped 2 bases from V and 3 bases from J, with 10 bases between. DNA for the CDR3: TGTGCCAGCAGTTACGGGGGACAAGACACTGAAGCTTTCTTT. It codes for CASSYGGQDTEAFF.

CDR3 DNA: TGTGCCAGCAGCCCCCGGACTCGGATGAACGAGCAGTACTTC. Translated: CASSPRTRMNEQYF. This chain uses TRBV7-9 with TRBJ2-7; D possibly corresponds to TRBD2 (5 bases). Germline values: CDR1 SEHNR, CDR2 FQNEAQ (reference sequence). The length of the CDR3 is 14 residues. Trimming took off 5 bases at V and 5 bases at J, with 16 bases between the two ends.

V is TRBV6-5 and J is TRBJ2-2; 14 bases map to TRBD2. With 5 bases clipped from V and 5 bases from J, the junction kept 1 base outside the gene matches. This CDR3 has 15 residues. Germline V gives CDR1 MNHEY, CDR2 SVGAGI. Here the CDR3 DNA reads TGTGCCAGCAGTGGGACTAGCGGGAGAACCGGGGAGCTGTTTTTT. It specifies CASSGTSGRTGELFF.

The rearrangement joins TRBV5-4 to TRBJ2-1, with D possibly called TRBD1 or TRBD2 (6 bases each). Looked up from germline, CDR1 is SGHNT and CDR2 is YYREEE (reference sequence). This CDR3 is built from 16 residues. The V end was cut by 4 bases, the J end by 0 bases, with 14 bases between. The CDR3 here is CASSKEGGPSYNEQFF. In DNA, the CDR3 is TGTGCCAGCAGCAAGGAGGGGGGTCCCTCCTACAATGAGCAGTTCTTC. Drawing the rest from reference TRBV5-4 and TRBJ2-1, the complete variable domain is ETGVTQSPTHLIKTRGQQVTLRCSSQSGHNTVSWYQQALGQGPQFIFQYYREEENGRGNFPPRFSGLQFPNYSSELNVNALELDDSALYLCASSKEGGPSYNEQFFGPGTRLTVL.